The source of this TCR beta chain is a study of response to subunit inactivated influenza vaccine. With regard to this clonotype: Its target is not known.

TCRdb re-analysed the RT-PCR reads in MiXCR, keeping a single row per CDR3 protein. The top ten hold 3% of the sample, which has 450,000 to 600,000 distinct CDR3 sequences, 16% seen once. Study findings and constraints: Authors suggested seasonal influenza vaccinations each recruit few new T cells.

Sequencing used CD4+ T cells sorted from PBMCs, obtained approximately 25 months after vaccination. This TCR was sampled from a man in his fifties or sixties who received an inactivated influenza vaccine.

The CDR3 coding sequence is TGCAGTGCTCTAAGGACAGGGGACACAGATACGCAGTATTTT. Its translation: CSALRTGDTDTQYF. The rearrangement uses TRBV20-1 and TRBJ2-3; TRBD1 agrees at 9 bases. The length of the CDR3 is 14 residues. Germline lookup yields CDR1 DFQATT and CDR2 SNEGSKA (reference sequence). Trimming cost V 5 bases and J 2 bases; bases outside gene matches: 5.